This T cell receptor beta chain was captured in a study of blood T cell repertoires in COVID-19 (dated by TCRdb to the early 2020s). Study-wide context: Samples covering the acute and convalescent phases of COVID-19 were provided by collaborators in the United States, Italy and Spain. The material from the prospective study consisted of cDNA or gDNA derived from T cells, B-cell-depleted T cells, or PBMCs. Deeply sampled blood TCRbeta repertoires from subjects exposed to, actively infected with, or recovered from COVID-19 were included in the dataset. The repertoires were made available in a free public database intended to serve as a resource for research on the immune response to SARS-CoV-2. Samples came from the ongoing ImmuneRACE study (first 160 participants) plus 1,254 subjects from 6 global collaborators. The sample metadata nearly always contained a de-identified subject ID, COVID-19 status, age in years and sex. Where available, HLA class I and class II types were obtained from metadata supplied by the sample provider rather than from assay-based typing.

Notes on this clone: The antigen it recognizes is unknown. The sample holds no much larger clone one base away, and base qualities are not on file.

One collaborating source in Seattle enrolled patients during active infection and followed them longitudinally through the course of disease. Whole blood was collected in K2EDTA tubes by collaborating institutions according to the institutions' own protocols. For TCRbeta analysis, collaborator samples were shipped as frozen whole blood, as isolated PBMCs, or as DNA extracted from either sample type. The immunoSEQ Assay, a bias-controlled multiplex PCR, was used to amplify TCRbeta CDR3 regions from genomic DNA. The paper's processing steps were these. The number of nucleated cells in each sample was estimated from the amplification of reference gene primers within the assay. To quantify the absolute abundance of each unique TCRbeta CDR3 rearrangement, sequence reads were collapsed and filtered. Productive Simpson clonality was computed per sample as the square root of Simpson's diversity index over productive rearrangements. The table was pulled from immuneACCESS by TCRdb, which kept in-frame rearrangements only. Such tables lose some clones; where checked, under half of the loss comes from unresolved V genes, and the rest has no known cause. D and trimming come from the DNA, and the V and J calls and clone size come from that table. In all, the sample holds about 160,000 clones, and about 92% of those were seen once. The top ten clonotypes cover approximately 5% of the sample.

Germline trimming amounts to 2 bases on V and 8 bases on J, with 5 as the count of junction bases outside the gene matches. Its CDR3 holds 16 amino acids, cysteine through phenylalanine. The retained sequence is limited to the CDR3, 48 bases, with the frame set at the first base. Sequences PRHDT (CDR1) and FYEKMQ (CDR2) are obtained from the germline V gene (reference sequence). Overall study results and their limits: Clinical and demographic metadata were provided uncurated, with the amount varying by source and participant.

The source of this sequence is a man aged 25-40 years with COVID-19, enrolled during active disease. Sequencing was performed on peripheral blood. The sequence links TRBV13 to TRBJ2-1; 14 junctional bases match TRBD2. The DNA is TGTGCCAGCAGCTTATGGGGACTAGCGGGAGTGGATGAGCAGTTCTTC. Its coded protein is CASSLWGLAGVDEQFF.